What follows describes a single T cell receptor (beta chain). CDR3 length equals 16 residues. Germline CDR1 SGHDN, CDR2 FVKESK. Losses at the gene ends were 4 bases for V and 1 base for J; bases not matched to a gene: 10. In the PCR, 60 Vbeta and 13 Jbeta primers were used. Measured with immunoSEQ multiplex PCR; TCRdb has only the in-frame clones, and not every one. This sample has under 200,000 clones, with around 81% found just once. The source of the sample is a study of cytomegalovirus exposure and HLA in healthy donors. The J gene is TRBJ2-7, the V gene TRBV14, with TRBD1 matching 7 bases. The sequencing sample was made of PBMCs. The receptor's source is a young man in good health and CMV-seronegative. The CDR3 region has the DNA TGTGCCAGCAGCCCAGGGGGTCCTAGGATTTCCTACGAGCAGTACTTC. It is translated as CASSPGGPRISYEQYF.